This T cell receptor (beta chain) was found in a study of T cells in narcolepsy. Across the study: Patients with NT1 or NT2 and healthy control donors were enrolled. Findings of the study overall: Same-patient CSF and blood CD4+ T cell clonotypes included HCRT-specific and TRIB2-specific autoreactive ones. Reportedly, autoreactive clonotypes were serially detected in patients' blood but not controls'.

The CDR3 has 13 amino acids. The germline CDR1 and CDR2 sequences are SGHNT and YYREEE (reference sequence). V gave up 3 bases and J gave up 4 bases, with 11 bases separating them. Clones were sequenced by immunoSEQ multiplex PCR, and TCRdb holds only the in-frame ones, with some missing. The top ten clones hold about a fifth of a sample with 7,000 to 10,000 clones, about 61% of them seen once. Concerning this clone itself: The antigen is undetermined.

This TCR derives from a human donor with narcolepsy. The J gene is TRBJ2-7, the V gene TRBV5-4; D is uncertain. Material: CD45RA- memory CD8+ T cells from PBMCs. The CDR3 spells CASSSLKAYEQYF. The CDR3 DNA is TGTGCCAGCAGCTCCCTTAAAGCGTACGAGCAGTACTTC.